This TCR beta chain is from a study of blood T cell repertoires in COVID-19. Overall study: Collection of acute and convalescent COVID-19 samples took place in the United States, Italy and Spain.

The protocol was immunoSEQ multiplex PCR, while the TCRdb copy is restricted to in-frame clones and leaves out a portion. The sample has some 200,000 clones; around 90% are singletons. Germline CDR1 and CDR2: SGHRS and YFSETQ. Trimming shortened V by 0 bases and J by 2 bases, and 15 bases separated the two germline ends. This CDR3 region has 16 residues. This receptor was obtained from a man aged 30 to 45 with acute or convalescent COVID-19. The specimen was peripheral blood. V and J are TRBV5-1 and TRBJ2-7, with D possibly matching TRBD2 (7 bases). CDR3 DNA sequence: TGCGCCAGCAGCTTGGGTGGCGGGGGCCTCGCCTACGAGCAGTACTTC. This encodes CASSLGGGGLAYEQYF.